This T cell receptor beta chain was sequenced during a study of shared T cell receptors in the human thymus. The method was immunoSEQ multiplex PCR; TCRdb's version includes in-frame clones alone and lacks a portion of them. The sample includes hundreds of thousands of clones, roughly 86% of them seen just once. This clone was seen a single time. These data also formed part of another study, on human thymus T cells. That report adds: Surgeons resected thymus tissue during corrective heart surgery. Repertoires from thymus and blood appeared to show biased V and J gene usage.

Sequencing input: thymocytes. This clonotype originated in a boy younger than two with a congenital heart defect.

The CDR3 sequence is CASSTAQFSYNEQFF. The CDR3 region has the DNA TGTGCCAGCAGCACAGCCCAGTTCTCCTACAATGAGCAGTTCTTC. V is TRBV5-4 and J is TRBJ2-1, with no clear D. Trimming took 4 bases from V and 0 from J, leaving 11 bases between them. The CDR3 extends over 15 amino acids. Germline V CDR1 and CDR2: SGHNT, YYREEE (reference sequence).